Each of the 22 T cell receptor beta chains below was sequenced from the same sample in a study of blood T cells in healthy people across ages. A sample-barcoded 5' primer and a J-beta primer mix were used in a second PCR of about 7 to 12 cycles. A single record per CDR3 protein comes from TCRdb applying MiXCR to the 5' RACE reads. Among 1.2 million to 1.5 million distinct CDR3 sequences listed, 40% to 50% were seen once. The sample taken for sequencing was blood. These receptors all stem from a woman younger than 30 in good health.

The chain uses TRBV20-1 and TRBJ2-1; TRBD2 aligns across 8 bases. J gave up 8 bases and V 0 bases, and 6 bases lay outside the gene matches. This CDR3 is built from 14 residues. Per germline, CDR1 DFQATT and CDR2 SNEGSKA (reference sequence). The CDR3 sequence is CSARDSWREDEQFF. CDR3 sequence (DNA): TGCAGTGCTAGAGATTCGTGGCGGGAGGATGAGCAGTTCTTC.

V gene TRBV27 combines with J gene TRBJ1-2, with 8 bases identical to TRBD1. The CDR3 runs to 17 residues. After removal of 3 bases from V and 1 base from J, the junction contained 10 bases not matched to a gene. In germline, CDR1 is MNHEY, CDR2 SMNVEV (reference sequence). The CDR3 DNA reads TGTGCCAGCAGTTTCTTTCGGACAGGGAACTTTAACTATGGCTACACCTTC. It encodes CASSFFRTGNFNYGYTF.

The chain is built from TRBV4-1 and TRBJ1-5; no clear D. This CDR3 has 15 residues. In germline, CDR1 is MGHRA, CDR2 YSYEKL. V was cut by 0 bases and J by 5 bases, with 11 bases left in between. In DNA, the CDR3 is TGCGCCAGCAGCCAAGACGGGGTTACCGATCAGCCCCAGCATTTT. Protein sequence: CASSQDGVTDQPQHF.

This clonotype was counted a few times. The J gene is TRBJ2-5, the V gene TRBV28; 9 positions agree with TRBD1. Judging by the DNA end, TRBJ2-7 fits better; the J call may be wrong. Germline CDR1 and CDR2: MDHEN and SYDVKM. This CDR3 is 13 amino acids long. The CDR3 nucleotides read TGTGCCACCCGGGGGACAGGGTTGAACGAGCAGTACTTC. Encoded protein: CATRGTGLNEQYF.

V is TRBV6-1 and J is TRBJ1-1; 8 nucleotides agree with TRBD1. This CDR3 is built from 17 residues. J was trimmed by 2 bases and V by 5 bases; bases with no gene match: 13. CDR1 and CDR2 (germline): MNHNS, SASEGT. The CDR3 nucleotides read TGTGCCAGCAGTCCGAAGGGGGGAGGACAGGGCAACACTGAAGCTTTCTTT. This codes for CASSPKGGGQGNTEAFF.

Only a few counts were recorded for this clonotype. The chain is built from TRBV6-1 and TRBJ2-7, with 9 bases identical to TRBD1. The CDR3 is made up of 13 amino acids. The germline gives CDR1 MNHNS, CDR2 SASEGT. Trimming removed 3 bases from V and 5 bases from J; junction bases left unmatched: 2. The CDR3 loop reads CASSERDRDEQYF. As DNA, the CDR3 is TGTGCCAGCAGTGAGAGGGACAGGGACGAGCAGTACTTC.

The chain carries TRBV6-2 or TRBV6-3 and TRBJ2-3; D is unresolved. Germline CDR1 is MNHEY and CDR2 is SVGEGT. The CDR3 has 15 amino acids. V gave up 7 bases and J gave up 6 bases, with 20 bases separating them. The CDR3 DNA reads as TGTGCCAGCAAGAGTGACCAGATTCTGTCGGATACGCAGTATTTT. Its protein product is CASKSDQILSDTQYF.

The chain links TRBV10-3 to TRBJ1-1; a weak D match, TRBD1 (5 bases). The V end was cut by 3 bases, the J end by 3 bases, with 14 bases between. The CDR3 totals 15 residues. CDR1 and CDR2 from the germline V gene are ENHRY and SYGVKD. The CDR3 reads CAISEPGARDTEAFF. In DNA form, the CDR3 reads TGTGCCATCAGTGAACCCGGGGCACGGGACACTGAAGCTTTCTTT.

The V gene is TRBV6-2 or TRBV6-3, the J gene TRBJ2-7, with 9 nucleotides matching TRBD2. J gave up 7 bases and V 7 bases, and 20 bases lay outside the gene matches. Germline CDR1 reads MNHEY; CDR2 reads SVGEGT. This CDR3 has 17 residues. The CDR3: CASNSPGILAGSNEQYF. The CDR3 nucleotides are TGTGCCAGCAACTCCCCGGGCATCCTAGCGGGGTCCAATGAGCAGTACTTC.

CDR3 sequence reads: CASSLVRGGANVLTF. Written as DNA, the CDR3 is TGTGCCAGCAGTTTAGTCAGGGGTGGGGCCAACGTCCTGACTTTC. The V gene is TRBV27, the J gene TRBJ2-6, with a tentative D call TRBD1 (6 bases). The CDR3 is 15 amino acids. V was trimmed by 2 bases and J by 3 bases, leaving 8 bases between them. The V gene's germline CDR1 is MNHEY and CDR2 SMNVEV (reference sequence).

This clonotype showed up many times. V is TRBV7-2 and J is TRBJ2-7; the match to TRBD2 covers 7 bases. The CDR3 loop spans 16 amino acids. Germline trimming cut 5 bases from V and 3 bases from J; bases unmatched to any gene: 13. Looked up from germline, CDR1 is SGHTA and CDR2 is FQGNSA. The CDR3 loop reads CASSPNELARYYEQYF. DNA for the CDR3: TGTGCCAGCAGCCCTAACGAACTAGCGCGATACTACGAGCAGTACTTC.

The V gene is TRBV30, the J gene TRBJ1-2; D remains unclear. Germline CDR1 reads GTSNPN; CDR2 reads SVGIG (reference sequence). The CDR3 totals 14 residues. The V and J ends lost 0 bases and 7 bases respectively, with 15 bases between them. Here the CDR3 DNA reads TGTGCCTGGAGTGTACTCCACCAGTCGGGTGGCTACACCTTC. Translated: CAWSVLHQSGGYTF.

The CDR3 sequence is CASSPRTGSEPRGKEAFF. The CDR3 nucleotides are TGCGCCAGCAGCCCTCGGACAGGCAGCGAGCCTAGGGGAAAAGAAGCTTTCTTT. The V gene is TRBV5-1, the J gene TRBJ1-1; TRBD1 aligns across 7 bases. CDR1 and CDR2 (germline): SGHRS, YFSETQ. With V trimmed by 4 bases and J by 8 bases, 23 bases remained unmatched. The length of the CDR3 is 18 residues.

As DNA, the CDR3 is TGTGCCAGCAGTGAAGACCCAGCGGGGGGCCCTTTGGTGCAGTACTTC. Encoded protein: CASSEDPAGGPLVQYF. This chain uses TRBV2 with TRBJ2-5; TRBD2 agrees at 9 bases. Germline CDR1 is SNHLY and CDR2 is FYNNEI. This CDR3 region has 16 residues. The J segment lost 11 bases and the V segment lost 1 base, leaving 14 bases of the junction unmatched. Full variable domain (remainder filled in from reference TRBV2 and TRBJ2-5): EPEVTQTPSHQVTQMGQEVILRCVPISNHLYFYWYRQILGQKVEFLVSFYNNEISEKSEIFDDQFSVERPDGSNFTLKIRSTKLEDSAMYFCASSEDPAGGPLVQYFGPGTRLLVL.

The rearrangement uses TRBV27 and TRBJ2-1; 10 bases map to TRBD2. Germline V lookup: CDR1 MNHEY, CDR2 SMNVEV (reference sequence). The CDR3 is made up of 16 amino acids. V shed 5 bases, J shed 2 bases, and the junction held 6 bases outside the gene matches. The CDR3 region is CASSESGGGPYNEQFF. The CDR3 DNA reads TGTGCCAGCAGTGAAAGCGGGGGGGGACCCTACAATGAGCAGTTCTTC.

This clonotype was detected only a few times. The rearrangement uses TRBV11-1 and TRBJ2-1; possible D gene TRBD1, 5 bases. Germline V gene sequence: CDR1 SGHAT, CDR2 FQDESV (reference sequence). V lost 2 bases to trimming and J lost 9 bases, with 17 bases between them. The CDR3 runs 15 residues. The chain's CDR3 is CASSLMAMGQGEQFF. CDR3 nucleotide sequence: TGTGCCAGCAGCTTAATGGCTATGGGCCAGGGTGAGCAGTTCTTC.

The CDR3: CASSLVGGGRYNEQFF. In nucleotides, the CDR3 is TGTGCCAGCAGCTTAGTCGGGGGCGGACGGTACAATGAGCAGTTCTTC. V gene TRBV7-7 combines with J gene TRBJ2-1, with D perhaps being TRBD1 or TRBD2 (6 bases each). Germline lookup yields CDR1 SSHAT and CDR2 FNYEAQ (reference sequence). V was trimmed by 1 base and J by 4 bases, leaving 14 bases between them. The CDR3 sequence is 16 residues long.

This clonotype occurred many times. The junction differs from germline at one of its ends, possibly a read error. The rearrangement links TRBV5-1 to TRBJ2-3; D unresolved. The CDR3 consists of 14 residues. CDR1 is SGHRS and CDR2 is YFSETQ in the germline V gene. CDR3 bases: TGTGCCAGCAGTGTAGGTCAGAACACAGATACGCAGTATTTT. The encoded protein is CASSVGQNTDTQYF.

This clonotype was observed a handful of times. The V call is TRBV14, the J call TRBJ2-5; no definite D call. This CDR3 is built from 12 residues. Per the germline V gene, CDR1 is SGHDN and CDR2 is FVKESK. The V gene lost 4 bases and the J gene lost 7 bases, with 10 bases spanning the gap. CDR3 sequence reads: CASSRQVGTQYF. CDR3 in DNA: TGTGCCAGCAGCCGCCAAGTAGGGACCCAGTACTTC. Based on the CDR3 plus reference TRBV14 and TRBJ2-5, the full variable domain is EAGVTQFPSHSVIEKGQTVTLRCDPISGHDNLYWYRRVMGKEIKFLLHFVKESKQDESGMPNNRFLAERTGGTYSTLKVQPAELEDSGVYFCASSRQVGTQYFGPGTRLLVL.

This clonotype appeared a few times. V usage is TRBV29-1 and J usage is TRBJ2-7, with D tentatively TRBD2 (5 bases). The CDR3 totals 14 residues. Germline V lookup: CDR1 SQVTM, CDR2 ANQGSEA. Between the trimmed V and J ends, which lost 0 bases and 4 bases, there was a span of 13 bases. CDR3 sequence (DNA): TGCAGCGTTGAAGATTCCGGGAACTCATACGAGCAGTACTTC. It codes for CSVEDSGNSYEQYF.

This clonotype has only a few counts. The chain couples TRBV29-1 to TRBJ1-5; no reliable D call. The CDR3 has 13 residues. Trimming stripped 6 bases from V and 4 bases from J, with 13 bases between. Germline V gene lookup returns CDR1 SQVTM and CDR2 ANQGSEA. The DNA for the CDR3 is TGCAGCGTCCGGACCCAGGAGAATCAGCCCCAGCATTTT. Translation gives CSVRTQENQPQHF.

The chain joins TRBV3-1 to TRBJ1-1, with D unresolved. V lost 0 bases and J 1 base, leaving 6 bases between the germline ends. The V gene's germline CDR1 is LGHDT and CDR2 YNNKEL (reference sequence). This CDR3 comprises 14 residues. The CDR3 here is CASSQDIPNTEAFF. CDR3 in DNA: TGTGCCAGCAGCCAAGATATACCGAACACTGAAGCTTTCTTT.